The 18 T cell receptor beta chains given below trace back to one sample, sequenced in a study of breast tumors, draining lymph nodes, adjacent tissues. TCRdb re-analysed the multiplex PCR reads in MiXCR, keeping a single row per CDR3 protein. The sample records a few hundred thousand distinct CDR3 sequences, about 34% being singletons. Breast cancer patients provided tissue from their axillary draining lymph nodes. The sequencing input was axillary lymph node tissue. The source is a female donor with breast cancer. Some clones in this sample may be carry-over from other donors' samples.

The V call is TRBV20-1, the J call TRBJ2-7; tentatively, D is TRBD2 (5 bases). From germline, CDR1 is DFQATT and CDR2 SNEGSKA (reference sequence). The germline V and J ends were trimmed by 0 bases and 1 base, with 10 bases remaining between them. This CDR3 is 14 amino acids long. DNA for the CDR3: TGCAGTGCTAGAGATCTCGGCGGGTCCTACGAGCAGTACTTC. Its translation is CSARDLGGSYEQYF.

This clonotype came up many times. This chain uses TRBV13 with TRBJ1-2, with D hard to call. In germline, CDR1 is PRHDT, CDR2 FYEKMQ (reference sequence). There are 14 residues in the CDR3. V dropped 2 bases and J dropped 7 bases, with 14 bases sitting between them. CDR3: CASSLRHLLLGYTF. The CDR3 DNA reads as TGTGCCAGCAGCTTAAGACATCTCCTACTTGGCTACACCTTC. The variable domain in full, with the rest retrieved from reference TRBV13 and TRBJ1-2, is AAGVIQSPRHLIKEKRETATLKCYPIPRHDTVYWYQQGPGQDPQFLISFYEKMQSDKGSIPDRFSAQQFSDYHSELNMSSLELGDSALYFCASSLRHLLLGYTFGSGTRLTVV.

The CDR3 sequence is CASSSPSGQGAQYF. CDR3 DNA: TGTGCCAGCAGCTCGCCCTCTGGACAGGGGGCCCAGTACTTC. The chain carries TRBV7-2 and TRBJ2-5, with TRBD1 matching over 10 bases. The germline CDR1 and CDR2 sequences are SGHTA and FQGNSA. The CDR3 consists of 14 residues. The junction had 8 bases not matched to a gene; V was cut back by 4 bases and J by 9 bases.

This clonotype came up many times. CDR3 loop: CSGRRGDTQYF. CDR3 sequence (DNA): TGCAGCGGCCGAAGAGGGGATACGCAGTATTTT. V usage is TRBV29-1 and J usage is TRBJ2-3; D may be TRBD2 (5 bases). CDR1 and CDR2 from the germline V gene are SQVTM and ANQGSEA. The CDR3 loop spans 11 amino acids. The V end lost 7 bases, the J end lost 6 bases, and 11 bases lay between the germline ends.

The J gene is TRBJ1-1, the V gene TRBV19; D unclear. The CDR3 spans 13 residues. The germline CDR1 and CDR2 sequences are LNHDA and SQIVND (reference sequence). V was pared by 3 bases and J by 0 bases, with 5 bases between. The CDR3, as DNA: TGTGCCAGTAGTATCGGAGTGAACACTGAAGCTTTCTTT. It yields the protein CASSIGVNTEAFF.

Notes on this clonotype: One end of the junction is discordant with germline, which a read error may explain. The chain employs TRBV20-1 and TRBJ2-5, with D perhaps assigned TRBD1 or TRBD2 (6 bases each). This CDR3 contains 13 residues. Germline lookup yields CDR1 DFQATT and CDR2 SNEGSKA (reference sequence). CDR3 loop: CSAVKQGRQTQHF. The CDR3 DNA follows: TGCAGTGCTGTCAAGCAGGGGAGGCAGACTCAGCACTTC.

The genes are TRBV6-4 and TRBJ1-1; 7 nucleotides match TRBD1. Germline CDR1 is MRHNA and CDR2 is SNTAGT. This CDR3 spans 12 amino acids. Trimming cost V 11 bases and J 4 bases; bases outside gene matches: 7. CDR3 sequence reads: CAGTGEGTEAFF. The CDR3 region has the DNA TGTGCCGGCACAGGGGAGGGCACTGAAGCTTTCTTT.

This clonotype has more than one count but fewer than ten. This may be a read error: a much more frequent sequence differs by one nucleotide. Given the absence of the conserved phenylalanine or tryptophan at the CDR3 end, a read error is likely. V gene TRBV19 combines with J gene TRBJ2-7; D possibly uses TRBD1 or TRBD2 (5 bases each). CDR3 length equals 16 residues. Looked up from germline, CDR1 is LNHDA and CDR2 is SQIVND (reference sequence). Between the trimmed V and J ends, which lost 1 base and 4 bases, there was a span of 17 bases. The CDR3 region is CASSIGGFGTTYEQYS. The CDR3 coding sequence is TGTGCCAGTAGTATAGGGGGCTTTGGGACGACGTACGAGCAGTACTCC.

This clonotype has ten or more counts. The chain couples TRBV19 to TRBJ2-2; 13 nucleotides match TRBD2. This CDR3 spans 16 amino acids. Trimming cost V 9 bases and J 7 bases; bases outside gene matches: 11. Germline V gives CDR1 LNHDA, CDR2 SQIVND (reference sequence). The CDR3 DNA reads TGTGCCAGCTGTCGGACTAGCGGGAGATCGGGCGGGGAGCTGTTTTTT. Its protein is CASCRTSGRSGGELFF.

This clonotype has a count of ten or more. The V and J genes are TRBV11-2 and TRBJ2-3; the D gene could be TRBD1 or TRBD2 (5 bases each). Deletions cut 4 bases from V and 1 base from J, with 15 bases between. The CDR3 has 16 residues. Germline V gene data show CDR1 as SGHAT and CDR2 as FQNNGV. CDR3 nucleotides: TGTGCCAGCAGCTCCCCCTGGGGGTTGGGCACAGATACGCAGTATTTT. Protein: CASSSPWGLGTDTQYF.

This clonotype appeared a few times. A read error may explain this, as a much larger clone is one base away. The chain is built from TRBV20-1 and TRBJ2-5, with D perhaps TRBD1 (5 bases). Germline V gives CDR1 DFQATT, CDR2 SNEGSKA (reference sequence). This CDR3 has 14 residues. This CDR3 reads CSARVRAAQATQYF. CDR3 coding DNA: TGCAGTGCTAGAGTCAGGGCAGCCCAAGCGACCCAGTACTTC.

This clonotype has ten or more counts. The chain is built from TRBV14 and TRBJ2-1; 7 bases agree with TRBD2. CDR1 is SGHDN, CDR2 FVKESK, per germline. Trimming at V came to 2 bases and at J to 8 bases, leaving 6 bases not matched to a gene. The CDR3 consists of 14 residues. CDR3: CASSQSASGDEQFF. The CDR3 DNA sequence: TGTGCCAGCAGCCAATCTGCTAGCGGCGATGAGCAGTTCTTC.

In this sample, this clonotype turned up a few times. This may come from a read error, since a much larger clone is one base off. V usage is TRBV20-1 and J usage is TRBJ1-3; D ambiguous. The CDR3 runs to 12 residues. CDR1 is DFQATT and CDR2 is SNEGSKA in the germline V gene (reference sequence). CDR3 in amino acids: CSAPDWGNTTYF. The CDR3 DNA is TGCAGTGCCCCGGACTGGGGAAACACCACATATTTT.

This clonotype was counted ten times or more. This could be a read error, since a much larger clone is one nucleotide away. The chain links TRBV6-1 to TRBJ2-1, with D perhaps TRBD1 (5 bases). This CDR3 has 14 residues. V was clipped by 5 bases and J by 4 bases, with 12 bases between them. Germline V gene data show CDR1 as MNHNS and CDR2 as SASEGT. The CDR3, as DNA: TGTGCCAGCAGTCCTATGCAGGGTTACAATGAGCAGTTCTTC. Amino acids: CASSPMQGYNEQFF.

This clonotype was recorded a few times. This may be a read error, as it is one base from a much larger clone. In this CDR3 the conserved last residue, phenylalanine or tryptophan, is missing, so a read error is likely. This sequence joins TRBV20-1 and TRBJ1-1; D is undetermined. CDR1 and CDR2 from the germline V gene are DFQATT and SNEGSKA (reference sequence). V shed 6 bases and J shed 7 bases, with 9 bases lying between them. The CDR3 sequence is 10 residues long. The chain's CDR3 is CSALAIEAFS. In DNA, the CDR3 is TGCAGTGCCCTCGCTATTGAAGCTTTCTCT.

J is TRBJ2-5 and V is TRBV12-3 or TRBV12-4; the match to TRBD2 covers 11 bases. The CDR3 has 17 amino acids. V lost 1 base, J lost 0 bases, and 4 bases stayed unmatched. The DNA for the CDR3 is TGTGCCAGCAGTTTAGGGCTAGCGGGAGGACACCAAGAGACCCAGTACTTC. This translates into CASSLGLAGGHQETQYF.

As regards this clonotype: The junction differs from germline at one of its ends, possibly a read error. The chain links TRBV12-3 or TRBV12-4 to TRBJ1-5, with D possibly TRBD1 on 5 matching bases. This CDR3 has 15 residues. The DNA for the CDR3 is TGTGCCAGCAGTGGATCAGGGAGAAGCAGTCAGCCCCAGCATTTT. This gives the protein CASSGSGRSSQPQHF.

This clonotype showed up many times. The gene calls are TRBV19 and TRBJ2-7; D is possibly TRBD1 (5 bases). The CDR3 is made up of 15 amino acids. The germline V and J ends were trimmed by 5 bases and 0 bases, with 14 bases remaining between them. Looked up from germline, CDR1 is LNHDA and CDR2 is SQIVND (reference sequence). CDR3 protein: CASSPDSLSSYEQYF. The CDR3 DNA reads TGTGCCAGTAGTCCCGACAGTCTTAGCTCCTACGAGCAGTACTTC.